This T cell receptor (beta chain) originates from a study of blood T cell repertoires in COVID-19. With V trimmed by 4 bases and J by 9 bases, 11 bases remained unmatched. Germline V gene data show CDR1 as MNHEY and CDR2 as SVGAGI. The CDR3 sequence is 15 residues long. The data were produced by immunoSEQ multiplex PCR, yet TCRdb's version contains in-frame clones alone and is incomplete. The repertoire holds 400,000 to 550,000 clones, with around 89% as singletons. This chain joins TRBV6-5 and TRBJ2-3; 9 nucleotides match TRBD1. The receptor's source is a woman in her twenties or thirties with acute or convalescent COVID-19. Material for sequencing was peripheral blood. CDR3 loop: CASSFGSGTGSTQYF. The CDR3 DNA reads TGTGCCAGCAGTTTTGGGTCCGGGACAGGGAGCACGCAGTATTTT.